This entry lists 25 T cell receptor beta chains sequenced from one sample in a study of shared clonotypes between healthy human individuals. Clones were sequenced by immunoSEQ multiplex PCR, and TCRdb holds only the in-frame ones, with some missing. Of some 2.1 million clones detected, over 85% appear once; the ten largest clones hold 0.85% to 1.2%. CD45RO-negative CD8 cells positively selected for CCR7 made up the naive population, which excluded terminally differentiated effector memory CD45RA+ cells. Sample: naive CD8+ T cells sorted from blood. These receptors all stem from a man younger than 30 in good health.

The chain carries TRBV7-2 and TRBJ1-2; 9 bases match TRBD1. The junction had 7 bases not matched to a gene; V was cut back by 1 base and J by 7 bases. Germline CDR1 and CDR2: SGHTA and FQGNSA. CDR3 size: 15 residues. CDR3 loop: CASSLEQGAWGGYTF. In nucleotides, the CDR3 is TGTGCCAGCAGCTTAGAACAGGGGGCCTGGGGTGGCTACACCTTC.

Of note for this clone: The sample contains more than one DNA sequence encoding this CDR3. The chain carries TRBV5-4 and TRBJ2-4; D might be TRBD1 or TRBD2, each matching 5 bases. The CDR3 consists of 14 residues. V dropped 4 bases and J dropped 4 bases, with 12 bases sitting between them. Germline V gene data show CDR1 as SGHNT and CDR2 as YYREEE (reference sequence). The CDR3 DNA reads TGTGCCAGCAGCCCCGGGACGGCAAAAAACATTCAGTACTTC. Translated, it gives CASSPGTAKNIQYF. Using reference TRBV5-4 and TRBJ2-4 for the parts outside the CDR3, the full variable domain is ETGVTQSPTHLIKTRGQQVTLRCSSQSGHNTVSWYQQALGQGPQFIFQYYREEENGRGNFPPRFSGLQFPNYSSELNVNALELDDSALYLCASSPGTAKNIQYFGAGTRLSVL.

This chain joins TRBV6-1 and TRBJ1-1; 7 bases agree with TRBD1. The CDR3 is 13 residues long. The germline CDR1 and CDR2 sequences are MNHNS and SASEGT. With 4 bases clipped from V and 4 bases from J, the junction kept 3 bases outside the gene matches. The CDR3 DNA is TGTGCCAGCAGTGGAGGGGGCCGCACTGAAGCTTTCTTT. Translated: CASSGGGRTEAFF.

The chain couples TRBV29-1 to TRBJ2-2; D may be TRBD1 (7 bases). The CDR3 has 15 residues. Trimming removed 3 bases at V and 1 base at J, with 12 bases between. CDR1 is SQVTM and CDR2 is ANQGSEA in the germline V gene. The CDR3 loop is CSVDGRTGNTGELFF. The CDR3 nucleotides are TGCAGCGTTGATGGGAGGACAGGGAACACCGGGGAGCTGTTTTTT.

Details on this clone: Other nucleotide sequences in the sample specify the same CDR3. As DNA, the CDR3 is TGTGCCAGCAGTGGTCTAGCGGGCCTCTACGAGCAGTACTTC. Its translation is CASSGLAGLYEQYF. The chain combines TRBV2 with TRBJ2-7; 8 bases fit TRBD2. Germline-derived CDR1 and CDR2 are SNHLY and FYNNEI. V lost 4 bases and J lost 3; bases outside the gene matches: 5. This CDR3 has 14 amino acids. The full variable domain, with the rest looked up from reference TRBV2 and TRBJ2-7, is EPEVTQTPSHQVTQMGQEVILRCVPISNHLYFYWYRQILGQKVEFLVSFYNNEISEKSEIFDDQFSVERPDGSNFTLKIRSTKLEDSAMYFCASSGLAGLYEQYFGPGTRLTVT.

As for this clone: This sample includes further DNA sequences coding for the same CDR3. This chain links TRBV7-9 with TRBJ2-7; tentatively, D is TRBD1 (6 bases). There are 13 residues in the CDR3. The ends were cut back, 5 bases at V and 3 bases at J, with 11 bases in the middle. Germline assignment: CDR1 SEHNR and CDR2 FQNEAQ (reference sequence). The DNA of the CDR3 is TGTGCCAGCAGCCCTAGGGGGTTCTACGAGCAGTACTTC. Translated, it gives CASSPRGFYEQYF.

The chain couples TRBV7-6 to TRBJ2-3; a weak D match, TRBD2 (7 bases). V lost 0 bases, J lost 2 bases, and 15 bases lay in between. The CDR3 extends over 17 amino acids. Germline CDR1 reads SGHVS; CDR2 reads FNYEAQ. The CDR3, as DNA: TGTGCCAGCAGCTTAGCGGACGAGGGGGGGACCACAGATACGCAGTATTTT. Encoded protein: CASSLADEGGTTDTQYF.

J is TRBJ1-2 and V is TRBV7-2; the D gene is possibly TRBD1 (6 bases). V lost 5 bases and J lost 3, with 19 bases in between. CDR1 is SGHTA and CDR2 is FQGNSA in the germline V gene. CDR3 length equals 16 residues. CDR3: CASSPLTGPLDYGYTF. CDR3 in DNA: TGTGCCAGCAGCCCCTTAACAGGGCCTCTCGACTATGGCTACACCTTC.

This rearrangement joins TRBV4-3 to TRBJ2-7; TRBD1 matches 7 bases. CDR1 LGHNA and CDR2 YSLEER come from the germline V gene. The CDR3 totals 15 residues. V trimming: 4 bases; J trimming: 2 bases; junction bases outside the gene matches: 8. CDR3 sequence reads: CASSPLTGATYEQYF. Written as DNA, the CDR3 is TGCGCCAGCAGCCCTCTTACAGGGGCTACCTACGAGCAGTACTTC.

CDR3: CASSLSPGQGAGETQYF. The CDR3 nucleotides read TGTGCCAGCAGCTTATCCCCGGGACAGGGGGCGGGAGAGACCCAGTACTTC. The chain recombines TRBV7-6 with TRBJ2-5; 12 nucleotides align to TRBD1. After removal of 2 bases from V and 4 bases from J, the junction contained 8 bases not matched to a gene. The CDR3 loop spans 17 amino acids. The germline CDR1 and CDR2 sequences are SGHVS and FNYEAQ.

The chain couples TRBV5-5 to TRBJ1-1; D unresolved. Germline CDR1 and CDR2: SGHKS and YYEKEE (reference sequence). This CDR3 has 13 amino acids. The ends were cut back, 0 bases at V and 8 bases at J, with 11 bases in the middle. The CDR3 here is CASSLDVRGEAFF. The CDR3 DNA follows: TGTGCCAGCAGCTTGGATGTCCGGGGAGAAGCTTTCTTT.

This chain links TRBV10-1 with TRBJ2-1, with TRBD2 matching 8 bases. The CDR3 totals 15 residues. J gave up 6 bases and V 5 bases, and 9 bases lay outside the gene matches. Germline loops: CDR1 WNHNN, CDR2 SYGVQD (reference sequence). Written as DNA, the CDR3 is TGCGCCAGCAGTAAAACGGGACTAGACGGCAATGAGCAGTTCTTC. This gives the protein CASSKTGLDGNEQFF.

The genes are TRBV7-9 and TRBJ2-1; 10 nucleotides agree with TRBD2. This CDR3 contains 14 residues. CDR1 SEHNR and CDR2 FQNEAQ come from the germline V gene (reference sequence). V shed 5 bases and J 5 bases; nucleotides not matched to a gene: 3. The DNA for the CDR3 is TGTGCCAGCAGCCCGGGACTAGCGCACAATGAGCAGTTCTTC. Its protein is CASSPGLAHNEQFF.

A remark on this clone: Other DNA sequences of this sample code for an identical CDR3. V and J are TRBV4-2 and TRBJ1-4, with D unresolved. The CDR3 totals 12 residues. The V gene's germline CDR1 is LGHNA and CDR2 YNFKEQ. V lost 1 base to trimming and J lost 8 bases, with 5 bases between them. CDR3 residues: CASSQGGEKLFF. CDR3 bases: TGTGCCAGCAGCCAAGGCGGGGAAAAACTGTTTTTT.

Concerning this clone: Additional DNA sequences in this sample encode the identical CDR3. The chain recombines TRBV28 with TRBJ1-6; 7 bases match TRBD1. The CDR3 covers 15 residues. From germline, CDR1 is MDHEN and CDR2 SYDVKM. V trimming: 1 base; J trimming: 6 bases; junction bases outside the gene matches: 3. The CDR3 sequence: CASSLSTGANSPLHF. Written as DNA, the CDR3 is TGTGCCAGCAGTTTATCCACAGGGGCTAATTCACCCCTCCACTTT.

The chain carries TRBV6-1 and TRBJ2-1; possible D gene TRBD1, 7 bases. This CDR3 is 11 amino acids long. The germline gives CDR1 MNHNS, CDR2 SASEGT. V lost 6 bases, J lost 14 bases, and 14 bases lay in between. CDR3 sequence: CASRDREEEFF. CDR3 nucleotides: TGTGCCAGCAGAGACAGGGAGGAGGAGTTCTTC.

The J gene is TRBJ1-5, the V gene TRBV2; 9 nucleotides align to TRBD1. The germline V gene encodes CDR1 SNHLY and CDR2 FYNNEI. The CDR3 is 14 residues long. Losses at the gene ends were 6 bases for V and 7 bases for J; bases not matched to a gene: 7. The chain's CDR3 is CASRATGGEQPQHF. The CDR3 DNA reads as TGTGCCAGCAGAGCCACAGGGGGCGAACAGCCCCAGCATTTT.

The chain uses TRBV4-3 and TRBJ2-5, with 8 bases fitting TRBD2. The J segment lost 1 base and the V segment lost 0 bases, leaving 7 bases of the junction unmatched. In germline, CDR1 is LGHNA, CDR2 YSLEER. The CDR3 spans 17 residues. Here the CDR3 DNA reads TGCGCCAGCAGCCAAGAGGGCCTAGCGGGTTTCCAAGAGACCCAGTACTTC. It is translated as CASSQEGLAGFQETQYF.

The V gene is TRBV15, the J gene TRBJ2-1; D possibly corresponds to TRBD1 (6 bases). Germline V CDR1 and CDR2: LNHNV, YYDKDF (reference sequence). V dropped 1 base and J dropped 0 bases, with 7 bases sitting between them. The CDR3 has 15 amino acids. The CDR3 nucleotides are TGTGCCACCAGCAGAGTACAGGGCTCCTACAATGAGCAGTTCTTC. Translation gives CATSRVQGSYNEQFF.

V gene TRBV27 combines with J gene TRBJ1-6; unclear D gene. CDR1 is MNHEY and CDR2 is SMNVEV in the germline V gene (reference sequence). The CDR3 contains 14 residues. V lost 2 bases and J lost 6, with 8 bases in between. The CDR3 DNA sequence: TGTGCCAGCAGTTTAGGGCAGCTTAATTCACCCCTCCACTTT. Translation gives CASSLGQLNSPLHF.

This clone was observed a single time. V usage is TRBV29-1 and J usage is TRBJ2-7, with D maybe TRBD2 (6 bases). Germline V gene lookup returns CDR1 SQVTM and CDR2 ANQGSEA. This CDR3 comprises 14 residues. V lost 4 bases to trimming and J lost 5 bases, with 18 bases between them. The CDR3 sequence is CSVVLRDFRNEQYF. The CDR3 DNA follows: TGCAGCGTTGTATTAAGGGACTTCAGAAACGAGCAGTACTTC.

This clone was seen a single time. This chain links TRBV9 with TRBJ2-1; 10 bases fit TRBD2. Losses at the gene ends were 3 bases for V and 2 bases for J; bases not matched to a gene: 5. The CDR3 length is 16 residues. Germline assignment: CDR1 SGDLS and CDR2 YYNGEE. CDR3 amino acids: CASSAPSGGPYNEQFF. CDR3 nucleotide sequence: TGTGCCAGCAGCGCCCCTAGCGGGGGCCCCTACAATGAGCAGTTCTTC.

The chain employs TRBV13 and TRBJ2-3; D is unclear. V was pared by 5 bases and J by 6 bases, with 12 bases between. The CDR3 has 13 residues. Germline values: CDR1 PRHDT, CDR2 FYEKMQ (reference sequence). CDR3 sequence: CASSLWAADTQYF. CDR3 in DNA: TGTGCCAGCAGCCTCTGGGCAGCGGATACGCAGTATTTT. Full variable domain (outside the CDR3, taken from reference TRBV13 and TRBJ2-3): AAGVIQSPRHLIKEKRETATLKCYPIPRHDTVYWYQQGPGQDPQFLISFYEKMQSDKGSIPDRFSAQQFSDYHSELNMSSLELGDSALYFCASSLWAADTQYFGPGTRLTVL.

The DNA of the CDR3 is TGCGCCAGCAGCTTTAGGGTATCAAGCTCCTACGAGCAGTACTTC. Its translation: CASSFRVSSSYEQYF. The V gene is TRBV5-1, the J gene TRBJ2-7; no clear D. Germline V gives CDR1 SGHRS, CDR2 YFSETQ. V dropped 2 bases and J dropped 0 bases, with 12 bases sitting between them. This CDR3 comprises 15 residues.

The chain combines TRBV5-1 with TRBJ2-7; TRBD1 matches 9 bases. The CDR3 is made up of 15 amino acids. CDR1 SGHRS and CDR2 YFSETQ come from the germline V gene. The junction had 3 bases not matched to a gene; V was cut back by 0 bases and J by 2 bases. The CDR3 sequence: CASSLGQGGAYEQYF. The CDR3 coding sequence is TGCGCCAGCAGCTTGGGACAGGGGGGCGCCTACGAGCAGTACTTC.